A single sample gave rise to the 20 T cell receptor beta chains below, sequenced in a study of immune heterogeneity within non-small cell lung tumors. In a multiplex PCR, 32 V and 13 J primers amplified TCR beta CDR3. TCRdb re-analysed the multiplex PCR reads in MiXCR, keeping a single row per CDR3 protein. The table records about 9,600 distinct CDR3 sequences, about 25% of them present only once. Bulk tumor genomic DNA constituted the template, at about 600 ng per sample. Biopsies, several per primary tumor and spaced far apart, were collected during surgery. Patients underwent curative surgery for untreated, newly diagnosed non-small cell lung cancer. Sequenced input: lung tumor tissue. The receptors derive from a woman in her forties or fifties with non-small cell lung cancer.

The chain is built from TRBV6-2 or TRBV6-3 and TRBJ2-7, with 10 bases aligning to TRBD2. The CDR3 is made up of 16 amino acids. The V gene end was trimmed by 6 bases and the J gene end by 0 bases; junction bases not matched to a gene: 8. From germline, CDR1 is MNHEY and CDR2 SVGEGT. The DNA for the CDR3 is TGTGCCAGCAGAGTGCTGGCTAGCGGGAGCTCCTACGAGCAGTACGTC. Amino acids: CASRVLASGSSYEQYV.

This clonotype was observed many times. The V gene is TRBV2, the J gene TRBJ2-6; D is unresolved. The germline V gene has CDR1 SNHLY and CDR2 FYNNEI. V lost 4 bases and J 0 bases, leaving 7 bases between the germline ends. The CDR3 runs to 15 residues. Here the CDR3 DNA reads TGTGCCAGCAGTGGGGGTCCCTCTGGGGCCAACGTCCTGACTTTC. Its translation: CASSGGPSGANVLTF.

This clonotype is medium-sized by share. The chain couples TRBV30 to TRBJ1-5; D is unresolved. Trimming took off 4 bases at V and 6 bases at J, with 13 bases between the two ends. The CDR3 extends over 13 amino acids. From germline, CDR1 is GTSNPN and CDR2 SVGIG (reference sequence). The CDR3 bases are TGTGCCTGGACTCGGGCCCGGGGTCAGCCCCAGCATTTT. Its protein is CAWTRARGQPQHF.

This chain joins TRBV2 and TRBJ2-5; 8 nucleotides agree with TRBD2. The CDR3 is 14 amino acids. The V gene's germline CDR1 is SNHLY and CDR2 FYNNEI. The trim removed 5 bases at V and 7 bases at J, leaving 9 bases unmatched. The CDR3, as DNA: TGTGCCAGCAGTTCGACTAGCGCCCTCCCGACCCAGTACTTC. This sequence encodes CASSSTSALPTQYF.

The chain combines TRBV5-1 with TRBJ1-4, with D possibly matching TRBD1 (5 bases). Trimming removed 4 bases from V and 7 bases from J, with 14 bases in between. The germline V gene has CDR1 SGHRS and CDR2 YFSETQ. The CDR3 sequence is 14 residues long. CDR3 sequence: CASSRRGEGEKLFF. Here the CDR3 DNA reads TGCGCCAGCAGCCGGCGGGGGGAAGGTGAAAAACTGTTTTTT.

In its sample, this clonotype is medium-sized. The chain couples TRBV5-5 to TRBJ1-2; the D is unclear. V was cut by 0 bases and J by 0 bases, with 9 bases left in between. The CDR3 runs to 15 residues. The germline gives CDR1 SGHKS, CDR2 YYEKEE (reference sequence). CDR3 DNA: TGTGCCAGCAGCTTGGTCGGTGGGACTAACTATGGCTACACCTTC. Its protein is CASSLVGGTNYGYTF.

A note on this clonotype: Because it lacks the conserved phenylalanine or tryptophan at the end, this CDR3 is likely a read error. The rearrangement joins TRBV6-1 to TRBJ2-5, with D tentatively TRBD1 (6 bases). The CDR3 consists of 14 residues. The germline gives CDR1 MNHNS, CDR2 SASEGT. V lost 8 bases and J lost 2, with 15 bases in between. The DNA of the CDR3 is TGTGCCAGCGGTGCGACAGGCCCACAAGAGACCCAGTACCTC. Translated, it gives CASGATGPQETQYL.

A note on this clonotype: A clone one base away is much larger, so this may be a read error. V gene TRBV6-1 combines with J gene TRBJ1-5, with 9 bases that match TRBD1. J lost 5 bases, V lost 9 bases, and 5 bases had no gene match. Germline V gene sequence: CDR1 MNHNS, CDR2 SASEGT. There are 13 residues in the CDR3. The CDR3 bases are TGTGCCAGAGGGGACAGGGTGTATCAGCCCCAGCATTTT. Encoded protein: CARGDRVYQPQHF.

By frequency in the sample, this clonotype is medium-sized. This chain connects TRBV30 to TRBJ1-3; no reliable D call. V was clipped by 5 bases and J by 8 bases, with 10 bases between them. The CDR3 runs to 11 residues. Germline CDR1 reads GTSNPN; CDR2 reads SVGIG (reference sequence). The CDR3 nucleotides read TGTGCCTGGGGAGTTGGGGACACCATATATTTT. Translated, it gives CAWGVGDTIYF.

This clonotype has ten or more counts. The chain employs TRBV6-1 and TRBJ1-1, with a tentative D call TRBD1 (6 bases). This CDR3 region has 12 residues. From germline, CDR1 is MNHNS and CDR2 SASEGT. The V and J ends lost 9 bases and 1 base respectively, with 9 bases between them. CDR3: CASQTGNTEAFF. Here the CDR3 DNA reads TGTGCCAGTCAGACAGGGAACACTGAAGCTTTCTTT.

This clonotype was counted a few times. The chain couples TRBV24-1 to TRBJ2-5; 7 nucleotides line up with TRBD1. The CDR3 loop spans 14 amino acids. The germline V gene has CDR1 KGHDR and CDR2 SFDVKD. J was trimmed by 3 bases and V by 7 bases; bases with no gene match: 7. This CDR3 is CATRRTGTEETQYF. The CDR3 coding sequence is TGTGCCACCAGAAGAACCGGGACAGAAGAGACCCAGTACTTC.

Concerning this clonotype: At one end the junction does not follow the germline gene, possibly because of a read error. The J gene is TRBJ2-1, the V gene TRBV13; D is unclear. This CDR3 comprises 17 residues. Germline V gene lookup returns CDR1 PRHDT and CDR2 FYEKMQ (reference sequence). Written as DNA, the CDR3 is TGTGCCAGCAGCTTTGTTGGGTACTTTAGCTCCTACAATGAGCTGTTCTTC. Amino acids: CASSFVGYFSSYNELFF.

Of note for this clonotype: One end of the junction varies from germline; a read error may be responsible. The V call is TRBV28, the J call TRBJ2-5; D uncertain. Per the germline V gene, CDR1 is MDHEN and CDR2 is SYDVKM. The CDR3 has 13 amino acids. CDR3 loop: CASGLGSTETQYF. CDR3 nucleotide sequence: TGTGCCAGCGGTTTGGGCAGTACAGAGACCCAGTACTTC.

This clonotype was seen only once. A much larger clone differs by one base, so this may be a read error. This chain joins TRBV10-2 and TRBJ1-6; no definite D call. CDR1 and CDR2 from the germline V gene are WSHSY and SAAADI. This CDR3 is 14 amino acids long. The CDR3: CASSETDYNSPPHF. The DNA of the CDR3 is TGCGCCAGTTCCGAGACGGATTATAATTCACCCCCCCACTTT.

Concerning this clonotype itself: One end of the junction fails to match germline, which may point to a read error. The chain links TRBV24-1 to TRBJ1-2, with unresolved D. The CDR3 is 15 amino acids. Germline V lookup: CDR1 KGHDR, CDR2 SFDVKD. The CDR3 spells CATSEGGTFNYGYSF. The CDR3 bases are TGTGCCACCAGTGAGGGCGGCACGTTTAACTATGGCTACAGCTTC.

Remarks on this clonotype: A much larger clone differs by one base, so this may be a read error. The V and J genes are TRBV7-2 and TRBJ1-5; no reliable D call. The CDR3 length is 14 residues. V was trimmed by 3 bases and J by 6 bases, leaving 12 bases between them. Germline V CDR1 and CDR2: SGHTA, FQGNSA. The CDR3 spells CTSSFGGTGQPQHF. The CDR3 coding sequence is TGTACCAGCAGCTTCGGAGGAACGGGTCAGCCCCAGCATTTT.

This clonotype was counted at least ten times. This chain uses TRBV2 with TRBJ1-3; D may be TRBD1 (6 bases). V gave up 1 base and J gave up 8 bases, with 15 bases separating them. Germline-derived CDR1 and CDR2 are SNHLY and FYNNEI. CDR3 length equals 15 residues. The DNA for the CDR3 is TGTGCCAGCAGTGAAGAGGGGGACCTTCAGGACACCATATATTTT. Translation: CASSEEGDLQDTIYF.

V gene TRBV10-3 combines with J gene TRBJ2-7, with D possibly TRBD2 on 6 matching bases. Trimming cost V 3 bases and J 2 bases, with 11 bases left between them. The CDR3 consists of 14 residues. Germline CDR1 reads ENHRY; CDR2 reads SYGVKD. The CDR3 DNA sequence: TGTGCCATCAGTGATGGGGGGTTTCCCTACGAGCAGTACTTC. Translated, it gives CAISDGGFPYEQYF.

This chain uses TRBV11-3 with TRBJ2-2, with 7 bases matching TRBD2. With V trimmed by 5 bases and J by 6 bases, 9 bases remained unmatched. This CDR3 region has 15 residues. The germline V gene has CDR1 SGHNT and CDR2 YENEEA. DNA of the CDR3: TGTGCCAGCAGCCTACCTGAGGCGGGAGCCGGGGAGCTGTTTTTT. Protein: CASSLPEAGAGELFF.

There are many counts of this clonotype. The chain combines TRBV7-3 with TRBJ2-3, with 9 positions matching TRBD2. Germline V gene sequence: CDR1 SGHTA, CDR2 FQGTGA. This CDR3 contains 15 residues. V shed 2 bases and J 6 bases; nucleotides not matched to a gene: 6. CDR3 DNA sequence: TGTGCCAGCAGCTTAGGGGGCGGGGGGGCGGATACGCAGTATTTT. Its protein is CASSLGGGGADTQYF.